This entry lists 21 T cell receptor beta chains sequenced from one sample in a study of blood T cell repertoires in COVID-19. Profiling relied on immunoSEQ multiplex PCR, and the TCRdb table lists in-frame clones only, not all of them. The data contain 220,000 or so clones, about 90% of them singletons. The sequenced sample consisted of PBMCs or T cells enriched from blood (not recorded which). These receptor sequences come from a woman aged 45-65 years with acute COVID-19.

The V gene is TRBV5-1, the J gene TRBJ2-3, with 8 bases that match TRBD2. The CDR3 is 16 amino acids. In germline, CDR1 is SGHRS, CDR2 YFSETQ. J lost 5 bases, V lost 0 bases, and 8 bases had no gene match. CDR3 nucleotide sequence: TGCGCCAGCAGCTTGGACGCCCTAGCGGGTAGAGATACGCAGTATTTT. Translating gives CASSLDALAGRDTQYF.

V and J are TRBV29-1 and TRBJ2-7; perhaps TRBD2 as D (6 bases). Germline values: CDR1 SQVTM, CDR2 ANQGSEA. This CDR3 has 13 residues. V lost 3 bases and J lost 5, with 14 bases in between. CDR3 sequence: CSVEGGVGDEQYF. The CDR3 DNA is TGCAGCGTTGAGGGAGGAGTGGGAGACGAGCAGTACTTC.

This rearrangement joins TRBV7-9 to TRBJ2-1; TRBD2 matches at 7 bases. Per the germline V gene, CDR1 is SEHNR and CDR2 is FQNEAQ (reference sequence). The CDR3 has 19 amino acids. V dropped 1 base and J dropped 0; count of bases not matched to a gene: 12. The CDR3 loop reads CASSLGRETSRLSYNEQFF. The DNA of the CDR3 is TGTGCCAGCAGCTTAGGGAGGGAGACTAGCAGACTCTCCTACAATGAGCAGTTCTTC.

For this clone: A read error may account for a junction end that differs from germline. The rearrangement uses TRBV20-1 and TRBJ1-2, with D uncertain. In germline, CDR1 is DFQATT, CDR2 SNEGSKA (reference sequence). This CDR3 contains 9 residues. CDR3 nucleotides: TGCAGTGCTAGAGATCGTGTCGCCTTC. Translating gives CSARDRVAF.

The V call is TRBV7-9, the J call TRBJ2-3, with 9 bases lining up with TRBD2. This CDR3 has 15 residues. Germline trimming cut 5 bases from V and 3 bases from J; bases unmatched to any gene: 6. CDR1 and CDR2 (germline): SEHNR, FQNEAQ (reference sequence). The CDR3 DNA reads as TGTGCCAGCAGCCTTAGCGGGAGCTCTACAGATACGCAGTATTTT. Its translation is CASSLSGSSTDTQYF.

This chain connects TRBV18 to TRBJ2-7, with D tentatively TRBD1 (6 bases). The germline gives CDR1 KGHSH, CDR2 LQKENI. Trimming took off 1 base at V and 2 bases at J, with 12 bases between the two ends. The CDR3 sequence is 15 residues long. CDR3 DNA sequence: TGTGCCAGCTCACCACGAGGGACAAACACCTACGAGCAGTACTTC. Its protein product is CASSPRGTNTYEQYF.

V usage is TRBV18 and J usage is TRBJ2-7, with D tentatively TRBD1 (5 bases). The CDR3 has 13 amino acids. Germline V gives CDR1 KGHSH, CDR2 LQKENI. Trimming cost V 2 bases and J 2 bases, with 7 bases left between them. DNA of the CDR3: TGTGCCAGCTCACCAGACAGAACCTACGAGCAGTACTTC. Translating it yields CASSPDRTYEQYF.

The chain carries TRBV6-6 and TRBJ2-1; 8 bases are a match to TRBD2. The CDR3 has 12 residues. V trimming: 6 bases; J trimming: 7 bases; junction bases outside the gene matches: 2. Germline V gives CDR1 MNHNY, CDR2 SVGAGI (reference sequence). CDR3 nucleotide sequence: TGTGCCAGCAGCGGGGGGGTGAATGAGCAGTTCTTC. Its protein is CASSGGVNEQFF.

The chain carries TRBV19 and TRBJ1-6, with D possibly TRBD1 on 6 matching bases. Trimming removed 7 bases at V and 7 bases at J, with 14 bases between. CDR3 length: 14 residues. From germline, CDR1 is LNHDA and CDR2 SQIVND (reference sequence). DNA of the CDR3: TGTGCCAGTACCCTACAGGGAAGCAATTCACCCCTCCACTTT. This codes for CASTLQGSNSPLHF.

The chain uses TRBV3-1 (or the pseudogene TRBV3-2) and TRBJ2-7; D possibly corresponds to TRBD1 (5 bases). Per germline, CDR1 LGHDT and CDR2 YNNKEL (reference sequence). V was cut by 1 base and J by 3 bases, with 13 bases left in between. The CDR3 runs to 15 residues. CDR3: CASSQVGQANYEQYF. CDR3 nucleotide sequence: TGTGCCAGCAGCCAAGTGGGGCAAGCCAACTACGAGCAGTACTTC.

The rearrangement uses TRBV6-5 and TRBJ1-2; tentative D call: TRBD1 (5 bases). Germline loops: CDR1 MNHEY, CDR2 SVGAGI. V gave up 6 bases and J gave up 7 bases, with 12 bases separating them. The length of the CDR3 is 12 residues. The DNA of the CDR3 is TGTGCCAGCAGGGGGGTGGGAGGTGGCTACACCTTC. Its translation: CASRGVGGGYTF.

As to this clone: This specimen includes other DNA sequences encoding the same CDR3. The CDR3 DNA reads TGTGCCAGCAGTGGGGGTGTGGGGGCCCATAATGAAAAACTGTTTTTT. Translating it yields CASSGGVGAHNEKLFF. The V and J genes are TRBV2 and TRBJ1-4; TRBD1 might be the D (6 bases). Germline V gene data show CDR1 as SNHLY and CDR2 as FYNNEI. CDR3 length equals 16 residues. Trimming removed 4 bases at V and 4 bases at J, with 16 bases between.

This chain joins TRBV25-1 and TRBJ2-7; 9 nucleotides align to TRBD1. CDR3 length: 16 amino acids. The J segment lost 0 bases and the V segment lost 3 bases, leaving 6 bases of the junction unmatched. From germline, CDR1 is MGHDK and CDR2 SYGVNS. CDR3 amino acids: CASSEVGTGLSYEQYF. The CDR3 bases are TGTGCCAGCAGTGAGGTCGGGACAGGGCTCTCCTACGAGCAGTACTTC.

CDR3 sequence reads: CASSIALGSYNEQFF. The CDR3 region has the DNA TGTGCCAGTAGTATAGCACTAGGGTCGTACAATGAGCAGTTCTTC. This sequence joins TRBV19 and TRBJ2-1; possible D gene TRBD2, 5 bases. The germline V gene encodes CDR1 LNHDA and CDR2 SQIVND (reference sequence). V was clipped by 1 base and J by 4 bases, with 11 bases between them. The CDR3 spans 15 residues.

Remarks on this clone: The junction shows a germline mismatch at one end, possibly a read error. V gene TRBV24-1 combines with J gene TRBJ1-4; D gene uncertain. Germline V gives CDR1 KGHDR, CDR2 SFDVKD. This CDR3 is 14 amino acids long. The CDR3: CATSDGEVNGKLFF. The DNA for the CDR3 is TGTGCCACCAGTGATGGAGAGGTGAATGGAAAACTGTTTTTT.

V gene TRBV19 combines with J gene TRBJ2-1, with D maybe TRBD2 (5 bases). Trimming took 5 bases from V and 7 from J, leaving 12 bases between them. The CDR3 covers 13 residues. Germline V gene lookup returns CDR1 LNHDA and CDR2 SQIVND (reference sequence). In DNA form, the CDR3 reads TGTGCCAGTAGTTCCCCATGGAGGAATGAGCAGTTCTTC. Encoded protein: CASSSPWRNEQFF. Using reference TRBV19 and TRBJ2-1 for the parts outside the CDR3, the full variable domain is DGGITQSPKYLFRKEGQNVTLSCEQNLNHDAMYWYRQDPGQGLRLIYYSQIVNDFQKGDIAEGYSVSREKKESFPLTVTSAQKNPTAFYLCASSSPWRNEQFFGPGTRLTVL.

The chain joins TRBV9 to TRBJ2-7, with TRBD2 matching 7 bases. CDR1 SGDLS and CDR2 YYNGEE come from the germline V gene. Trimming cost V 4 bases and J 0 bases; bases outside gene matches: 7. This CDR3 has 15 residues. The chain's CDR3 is CASSLGASGSYEQYF. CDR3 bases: TGTGCCAGCAGCCTTGGGGCTAGCGGCTCCTACGAGCAGTACTTC.

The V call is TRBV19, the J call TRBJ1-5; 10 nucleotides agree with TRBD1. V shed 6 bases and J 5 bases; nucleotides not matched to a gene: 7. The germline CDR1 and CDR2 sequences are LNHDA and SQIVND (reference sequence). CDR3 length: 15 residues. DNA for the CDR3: TGTGCCAGTAGCCGGGACAGGGGCCACTATCAGCCCCAGCATTTT. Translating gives CASSRDRGHYQPQHF. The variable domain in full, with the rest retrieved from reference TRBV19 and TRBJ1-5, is DGGITQSPKYLFRKEGQNVTLSCEQNLNHDAMYWYRQDPGQGLRLIYYSQIVNDFQKGDIAEGYSVSREKKESFPLTVTSAQKNPTAFYLCASSRDRGHYQPQHFGDGTRLSIL.

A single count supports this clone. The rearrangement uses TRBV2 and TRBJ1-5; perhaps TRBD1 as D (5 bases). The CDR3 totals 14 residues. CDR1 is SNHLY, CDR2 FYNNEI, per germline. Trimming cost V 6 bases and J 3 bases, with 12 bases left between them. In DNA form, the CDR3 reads TGTGCCAGCAGGGGGCCTGTATACAATCAGCCCCAGCATTTT. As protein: CASRGPVYNQPQHF.

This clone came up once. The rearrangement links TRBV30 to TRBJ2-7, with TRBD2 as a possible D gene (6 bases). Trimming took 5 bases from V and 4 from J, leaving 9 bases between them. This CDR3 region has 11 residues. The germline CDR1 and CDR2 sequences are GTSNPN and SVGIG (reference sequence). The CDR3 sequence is CAWGTSYEQYF. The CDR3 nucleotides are TGTGCCTGGGGGACTTCGTACGAGCAGTACTTC.

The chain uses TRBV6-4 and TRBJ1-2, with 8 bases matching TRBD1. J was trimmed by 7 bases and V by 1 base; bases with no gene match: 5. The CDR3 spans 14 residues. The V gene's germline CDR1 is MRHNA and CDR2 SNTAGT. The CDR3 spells CASSDFRQGSGYTF. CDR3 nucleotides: TGTGCCAGCAGTGACTTCCGACAGGGGTCTGGCTACACCTTC.